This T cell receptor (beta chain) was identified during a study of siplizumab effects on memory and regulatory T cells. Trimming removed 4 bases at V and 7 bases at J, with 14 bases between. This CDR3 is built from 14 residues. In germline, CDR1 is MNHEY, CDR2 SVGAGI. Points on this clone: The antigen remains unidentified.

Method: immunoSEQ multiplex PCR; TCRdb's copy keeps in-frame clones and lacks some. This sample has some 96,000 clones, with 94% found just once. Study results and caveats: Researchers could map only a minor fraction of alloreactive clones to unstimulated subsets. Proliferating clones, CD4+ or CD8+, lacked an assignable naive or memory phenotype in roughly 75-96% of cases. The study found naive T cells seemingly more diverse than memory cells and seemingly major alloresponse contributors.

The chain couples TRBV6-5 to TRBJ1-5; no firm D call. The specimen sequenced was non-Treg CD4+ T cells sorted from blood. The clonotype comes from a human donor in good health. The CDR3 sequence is CASSSRTPDQPQHF. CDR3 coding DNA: TGTGCCAGCAGTTCCAGGACCCCGGACCAGCCCCAGCATTTT.